Below are 28 T cell receptor beta chains sequenced from a single sample in a study of blood T cell repertoires in COVID-19 (dated by TCRdb to the early 2020s). The library was produced with the immunoSEQ multiplex PCR assay. Entries here come from immuneACCESS through TCRdb and include only in-frame sequences with V and J called. Some clones fail to appear in such tables; in the studies checked, an unresolved V gene covers under half of the shortfall, and the cause of the remainder is unknown. Present in this sample are a few hundred thousand clones, around 80% of which were seen just once. In total, the top ten clones hold more than 9% of the sample. The specimen sequenced was peripheral blood. These TCRs come from a woman older than 75 with acute or convalescent COVID-19.

This chain links TRBV11-3 with TRBJ1-1; tentatively, D is TRBD1 (6 bases). V was shortened by 3 bases and J by 0 bases, with 11 bases between the two germline ends. This CDR3 is 15 amino acids long. Germline V gene lookup returns CDR1 SGHNT and CDR2 YENEEA. The CDR3 DNA reads as TGTGCCAGCAGCTTCGTACAGGGTATGAACACTGAAGCTTTCTTT. Translating it yields CASSFVQGMNTEAFF.

V usage is TRBV10-3 and J usage is TRBJ1-1; D is ambiguous. With 7 bases removed from V and 2 bases from J, the gap between germline ends came to 11 bases. Germline lookup yields CDR1 ENHRY and CDR2 SYGVKD. The CDR3 runs to 13 residues. The CDR3 spells CAIMRVLNTEAFF. Written as DNA, the CDR3 is TGTGCCATCATGCGGGTGCTAAACACTGAAGCTTTCTTT.

A single count supports this clone. This chain connects TRBV9 to TRBJ2-1; D uncertain. This CDR3 is 11 amino acids long. Germline loops: CDR1 SGDLS, CDR2 YYNGEE. V was shortened by 1 base and J by 8 bases, with 4 bases between the two germline ends. DNA of the CDR3: TGTGCCAGCAGCGTATTCGATGAGCAGTTCTTC. This translates into CASSVFDEQFF.

The rearrangement joins TRBV4-2 to TRBJ1-2; D remains unclear. The CDR3 runs 15 residues. CDR1 and CDR2 (germline): LGHNA, YNFKEQ. Between the trimmed V and J ends, which lost 1 base and 8 bases, there was a span of 17 bases. CDR3 sequence (DNA): TGTGCCAGCAGCCAAGTAGAGGTGACGATTGGAGGCTACACCTTC. This translates into CASSQVEVTIGGYTF.

CDR3 protein: CASGTGPRLGYTF. CDR3 DNA sequence: TGTGCTAGTGGTACCGGGCCCCGACTAGGCTACACCTTC. V and J are TRBV12-5 and TRBJ1-2; D gene uncertain. This CDR3 spans 13 amino acids. The V gene lost 5 bases and the J gene lost 8 bases, with 15 bases spanning the gap. Germline V gene data show CDR1 as LGHNT and CDR2 as FRNRAP. The whole variable domain, filled in from reference TRBV12-5 and TRBJ1-2, reads DARVTQTPRHKVTEMGQEVTMRCQPILGHNTVFWYRQTMMQGLELLAYFRNRAPLDDSGMPKDRFSAEMPDATLATLKIQPSEPRDSAVYFCASGTGPRLGYTFGSGTRLTVV.

J is TRBJ2-1 and V is TRBV6-4; 7 bases line up with TRBD2. Germline V lookup: CDR1 MRHNA, CDR2 SNTAGT. The CDR3 extends over 15 amino acids. V lost 3 bases to trimming and J lost 0 bases; unmatched junction nucleotides: 2. CDR3 residues: CASSDLAASYNEQFF. DNA of the CDR3: TGTGCCAGCAGTGATCTAGCGGCCTCCTACAATGAGCAGTTCTTC.

The V gene is TRBV6-5, the J gene TRBJ1-3, with 7 bases aligning to TRBD1. Germline trimming cut 8 bases from V and 4 bases from J; bases unmatched to any gene: 8. Germline V gene lookup returns CDR1 MNHEY and CDR2 SVGAGI. The CDR3 loop spans 14 amino acids. The CDR3 coding sequence is TGTGCCAGCCGATCACGGGACAGCGGAAACACCATATATTTT. Amino acid sequence: CASRSRDSGNTIYF.

As to this clone: Additional DNA sequences in this sample encode the identical CDR3. The chain links TRBV19 to TRBJ1-3, with D perhaps TRBD1 (5 bases). The CDR3 runs to 18 residues. The V and J ends lost 9 bases and 0 bases respectively, with 24 bases between them. CDR1 and CDR2 from the germline V gene are LNHDA and SQIVND (reference sequence). The DNA for the CDR3 is TGTGCCAGCCTGAGTCGCGGGGGAGCCAGATCCTCTGGAAACACCATATATTTT. Its protein is CASLSRGGARSSGNTIYF. The whole variable domain, filled in from reference TRBV19 and TRBJ1-3, reads DGGITQSPKYLFRKEGQNVTLSCEQNLNHDAMYWYRQDPGQGLRLIYYSQIVNDFQKGDIAEGYSVSREKKESFPLTVTSAQKNPTAFYLCASLSRGGARSSGNTIYFGEGSWLTVV.

This chain connects TRBV11-3 to TRBJ2-3, with 7 nucleotides matching TRBD2. The CDR3 covers 15 residues. With 5 bases clipped from V and 3 bases from J, the junction kept 8 bases outside the gene matches. From germline, CDR1 is SGHNT and CDR2 YENEEA. As DNA, the CDR3 is TGTGCCAGCAGCCTCCTGGCGGGAGAGACAGATACGCAGTATTTT. It specifies CASSLLAGETDTQYF.

The sample holds one count of this clone. The chain uses TRBV2 and TRBJ2-2, with TRBD2 matching over 12 bases. J was trimmed by 7 bases and V by 6 bases; bases with no gene match: 6. Germline loops: CDR1 SNHLY, CDR2 FYNNEI. The CDR3 has 15 amino acids. The CDR3 sequence: CASRRLAGDVGELFF. The DNA of the CDR3 is TGTGCCAGCAGACGACTAGCGGGAGATGTCGGGGAGCTGTTTTTT.

This clone has just a few counts. J is TRBJ2-2 and V is TRBV6-5; D is uncertain. The germline V and J ends were trimmed by 11 bases and 2 bases, with 15 bases remaining between them. This CDR3 spans 14 amino acids. Germline V CDR1 and CDR2: MNHEY, SVGAGI. The CDR3 region has the DNA TGTGCCGTTTCCTTGGGCGTCAACACCGGGGAGCTGTTTTTT. This translates into CAVSLGVNTGELFF.

The chain has TRBV6-6 and TRBJ1-4, with D tentatively TRBD1 (5 bases). The V gene's germline CDR1 is MNHNY and CDR2 SVGAGI (reference sequence). V lost 6 bases and J lost 0, with 11 bases in between. This CDR3 has 15 residues. The CDR3, as DNA: TGTGCCAGCAGACTAACAGGAGCAACTAATGAAAAACTGTTTTTT. Protein sequence: CASRLTGATNEKLFF.

The table lists this clone with a few counts. The chain carries TRBV4-1 and TRBJ2-1; 10 bases are shared with TRBD1. CDR1 and CDR2 (germline): MGHRA, YSYEKL. Trimming removed 3 bases from V and 9 bases from J; junction bases left unmatched: 11. The length of the CDR3 is 16 residues. CDR3 nucleotides: TGCGCCAGCAGCCAGACCGGGACAGGGGTTGCCGGTGAGCAGTTCTTC. Its protein is CASSQTGTGVAGEQFF.

The genes are TRBV7-6 and TRBJ2-2; 7 nucleotides match TRBD2. Trimming cost V 1 base and J 0 bases; bases outside gene matches: 5. Germline V CDR1 and CDR2: SGHVS, FNYEAQ. CDR3 length equals 17 residues. CDR3 coding DNA: TGTGCCAGCAGCTTAGGGACGGGAGGCGCGAACACCGGGGAGCTGTTTTTT. Translation: CASSLGTGGANTGELFF.

The rearrangement joins TRBV6-2 or TRBV6-3 to TRBJ1-1; D not resolved. V gave up 4 bases and J gave up 1 base, with 10 bases separating them. Germline V gene lookup returns CDR1 MNHEY and CDR2 SVGEGT. CDR3 length: 14 residues. The CDR3 DNA reads TGTGCCAGCAGTTCCTTGCGAACGAACACTGAAGCTTTCTTT. Protein: CASSSLRTNTEAFF.

The V call is TRBV18, the J call TRBJ2-7; the D gene is possibly TRBD1 (6 bases). Trimming stripped 3 bases from V and 3 bases from J, with 15 bases between. Germline V gene sequence: CDR1 KGHSH, CDR2 LQKENI. This CDR3 has 15 residues. The CDR3 coding sequence is TGTGCCAGCTCACCCAACCGGGACAAAGACTACGAGCAGTACTTC. Its protein is CASSPNRDKDYEQYF.

This chain connects TRBV5-6 to TRBJ1-2, with TRBD1 as a possible D gene (6 bases). The ends were cut back, 0 bases at V and 8 bases at J, with 11 bases in the middle. The CDR3 consists of 13 residues. CDR1 and CDR2 (germline): SGHDT, YYEEEE. The CDR3 nucleotides read TGTGCCAGCAGCTTGGGGGGGCTGAGGGGCTACACCTTC. Its translation is CASSLGGLRGYTF.

V gene TRBV24-1 combines with J gene TRBJ2-3; 11 bases are shared with TRBD1. Germline CDR1 and CDR2: KGHDR and SFDVKD. With 3 bases clipped from V and 4 bases from J, the junction kept 17 bases outside the gene matches. The CDR3 has 20 residues. The CDR3 protein is CATSDPTGTGGTGKSDTQYF. The CDR3 bases are TGTGCCACCAGTGATCCCACCGGGACAGGGGGGACCGGCAAATCAGATACGCAGTATTTT.

This clone turned up a few times. This chain connects TRBV19 to TRBJ1-2, with D perhaps matching TRBD1 (5 bases). V was trimmed by 7 bases and J by 2 bases, leaving 11 bases between them. CDR1 and CDR2 (germline): LNHDA, SQIVND (reference sequence). This CDR3 spans 13 amino acids. CDR3 loop: CASTQQVNYGYTF. CDR3 bases: TGTGCCAGTACCCAACAGGTGAACTATGGCTACACCTTC.

The chain carries TRBV11-2 and TRBJ1-6; 9 bases align to TRBD1. Unmatched junction bases numbered 7, after V lost 4 bases and J lost 0 bases. Germline V gives CDR1 SGHAT, CDR2 FQNNGV. This CDR3 comprises 18 residues. CDR3 loop: CASSYGQGWSSYNSPLHF. The CDR3 DNA reads TGTGCCAGCAGCTACGGACAGGGGTGGTCCTCCTATAATTCACCCCTCCACTTT.

This clone appeared once. The chain couples TRBV11-3 to TRBJ2-3, with TRBD2 matching 7 bases. Losses at the gene ends were 0 bases for V and 4 bases for J; bases not matched to a gene: 10. The CDR3 spans 17 residues. Germline-derived CDR1 and CDR2 are SGHNT and YENEEA. For the CDR3, the DNA is TGTGCCAGCAGCTTAGACCGACGCGGGAGCCCCGCAGATACGCAGTATTTT. Translation gives CASSLDRRGSPADTQYF.

The V call is TRBV7-9, the J call TRBJ2-5, with D hard to call. The CDR3 is 15 residues long. The V end lost 1 base, the J end lost 2 bases, and 11 bases lay between the germline ends. Germline lookup yields CDR1 SEHNR and CDR2 FQNEAQ (reference sequence). CDR3 in DNA: TGTGCCAGCAGCTTAGTTCAGGATGGACAAGAGACCCAGTACTTC. It translates to CASSLVQDGQETQYF.

The genes are TRBV5-4 and TRBJ2-7, with 9 bases fitting TRBD1. This CDR3 is 14 amino acids long. The germline V gene encodes CDR1 SGHNT and CDR2 YYREEE (reference sequence). Losses at the gene ends were 4 bases for V and 6 bases for J; bases not matched to a gene: 8. The CDR3 reads CASSVPGQGSEQYF. CDR3 coding DNA: TGTGCCAGCAGCGTGCCGGGACAGGGCTCCGAGCAGTACTTC.

The V gene is TRBV7-9, the J gene TRBJ1-3; D possibly corresponds to TRBD1 (5 bases). Germline CDR1 reads SEHNR; CDR2 reads FQNEAQ (reference sequence). V dropped 3 bases and J dropped 4 bases, with 13 bases sitting between them. The CDR3 contains 15 residues. For the CDR3, the DNA is TGTGCCAGCAGCTTGTGGCCGACAGACGGAAACACCATATATTTT. Its protein is CASSLWPTDGNTIYF. The full variable domain, its missing parts supplied by reference TRBV7-9 and TRBJ1-3, is DTGVSQNPRHKITKRGQNVTFRCDPISEHNRLYWYRQTLGQGPEFLTYFQNEAQLEKSRLLSDRFSAERPKGSFSTLEIQRTEQGDSAMYLCASSLWPTDGNTIYFGEGSWLTVV.

This clone was seen more than once but under ten times. Other nucleotide sequences from this sample produce the same CDR3. The chain uses TRBV7-9 and TRBJ1-6, with D hard to call. This CDR3 region has 15 residues. Germline V gene data show CDR1 as SEHNR and CDR2 as FQNEAQ (reference sequence). V was clipped by 5 bases and J by 7 bases, with 15 bases between them. The DNA of the CDR3 is TGTGCCAGCAGCCTCGAGGACGGGAGAAATTCACCCCTCCACTTT. Translating gives CASSLEDGRNSPLHF.

V is TRBV6-5 and J is TRBJ1-5, with TRBD1 matching over 8 bases. The CDR3 extends over 14 amino acids. The trim removed 6 bases at V and 6 bases at J, leaving 7 bases unmatched. Germline V gene lookup returns CDR1 MNHEY and CDR2 SVGAGI. CDR3 in amino acids: CASSQQGVGQPQHF. The CDR3 DNA is TGTGCCAGCAGCCAACAGGGGGTTGGTCAGCCCCAGCATTTT.

This clone has more than one count but fewer than ten. The rearrangement links TRBV10-3 to TRBJ2-1; TRBD1 aligns across 8 bases. J gave up 9 bases and V 4 bases, and 5 bases lay outside the gene matches. The CDR3 totals 13 residues. CDR1 and CDR2 (germline): ENHRY, SYGVKD. The CDR3 loop is CAISGRQGIEQFF. CDR3 DNA sequence: TGTGCCATCAGTGGGCGACAGGGGATTGAGCAGTTCTTC.

V and J are TRBV10-3 and TRBJ2-1; 9 bases fit TRBD2. Germline values: CDR1 ENHRY, CDR2 SYGVKD. J was trimmed by 9 bases and V by 0 bases; bases with no gene match: 6. The CDR3 spans 15 residues. The CDR3: CAISESAGGITEQFF. Here the CDR3 DNA reads TGTGCCATCAGTGAGTCGGCGGGAGGGATCACTGAGCAGTTCTTC.